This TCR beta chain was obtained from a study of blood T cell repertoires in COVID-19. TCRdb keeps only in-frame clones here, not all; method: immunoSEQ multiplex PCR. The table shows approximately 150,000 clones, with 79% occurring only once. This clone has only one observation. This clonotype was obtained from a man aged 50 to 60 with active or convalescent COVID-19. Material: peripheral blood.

The CDR3 DNA reads as TGTGCCAGCAGCTTAGATTCGAGCACGAACACAGATACGCAGTATTTT. Encoded protein: CASSLDSSTNTDTQYF. The chain employs TRBV11-2 and TRBJ2-3; D call uncertain. CDR1 and CDR2 (germline): SGHAT, FQNNGV. Trimming took 0 bases from V and 2 from J, leaving 12 bases between them. The CDR3 extends over 16 amino acids.